Listed below are T cell receptor beta chains from one sample, sequenced in a study of CD8 T cells in Susac syndrome. TCRdb reprocessed the immunoSEQ multiplex PCR reads via MiXCR and lists one record per CDR3 protein. Of about 200,000 distinct CDR3 sequences listed, around 95% are singletons. The sequenced sample was CD4+ T cells from PBMCs. The receptors derive from a human donor in good health. The CDR3 runs from the conserved cysteine through the conserved F or W. The D gene is left open where the match is weak. Clone size, where shown, is once, few, many, or a class for clones that have expanded.

abundance	v_gene	j_gene	d_gene	CDR3nt	CDR3aa
NA	TRBV4-1	TRBJ1-1	NA	TGCGCCAGCAGCCAAGTCCAGGGTCACACTGAAGCTTTCTTT	CASSQVQGHTEAFF
NA	TRBV27	TRBJ1-5	TRBD1	TGTGCCAGCAGTTCGATTATCTCCCTACTGGGGACAGGGCTCAATCAGCCCCAGCATTTT	CASSSIISLLGTGLNQPQHF
NA	TRBV20-1	TRBJ1-5	NA	TGCAGTGCTAACCACAGGGAACGAGATCAGCCCCAGCATTTT	CSANHRERDQPQHF
NA	TRBV12-3/TRBV12-4	TRBJ2-1	TRBD2	TGTGCCAGCAGTAAAGGGAGGGCCCCGTTCTTC	CASSKGRAPFF
NA	TRBV28	TRBJ1-4	NA	TGTGCCAGCAGTTTACGCCCGCGGGACCAAAAACTGTTTTTT	CASSLRPRDQKLFF
NA	TRBV7-2	TRBJ2-3	NA	TGTGCCAGCAGCTTAATCAGCGCAGATACGCAGTATTTT	CASSLISADTQYF
NA	TRBV18	TRBJ2-5	NA	TGTGCCAGCTCACCAGAGAGTGGTGGCGCCCAGTACTTC	CASSPESGGAQYF
once	TRBV20-1	TRBJ2-5	TRBD2	TGCAGTGCTGCCAGCGGGAGCCTCCAAGAGACCCAGTACTTC	CSAASGSLQETQYF
once	TRBV9	TRBJ2-3	NA	TGTGCCAGCAGCGTAGCGATGGACGCAGATACGCAGTATTTT	CASSVAMDADTQYF
NA	TRBV20-1	TRBJ2-5	NA	TGCAGTGGCCAGGGCTTCCAAGAGACCCAGTACTTC	CSGQGFQETQYF
NA	TRBV5-1	TRBJ2-3	NA	TGCGCCAGCAGCTTGGCGGGAGCCGCAGATACGCAGTATTTT	CASSLAGAADTQYF
NA	TRBV5-1	TRBJ1-5	TRBD1	TGCGCCAGCAGCACTGGGACAGGGGGGAATCAGCCCCAGCATTTT	CASSTGTGGNQPQHF
NA	TRBV6-5	TRBJ2-4	NA	TGTGCCAGCAGTGGTCCGGGACCGAAAAACATTCAGTACTTC	CASSGPGPKNIQYF
NA	TRBV6-2/TRBV6-3	TRBJ1-1	NA	TGTGCCAGCAGCACCCCACACGGATCTGGGAACACTGAAGCTTTCTTT	CASSTPHGSGNTEAFF
NA	TRBV5-1	TRBJ1-5	NA	TGCGCCAGCAGCTTGGATCCGGGGGATAATCAGCCCCAGCATTTT	CASSLDPGDNQPQHF
NA	TRBV18	TRBJ2-1	NA	TGTGCCAGCTCACGGGCTGGGGGGGCAGATAATGAGCAGTTCTTC	CASSRAGGADNEQFF
NA	TRBV20-1	TRBJ2-1	NA	TGCAGTCCCGGGGGGCGGTGGAATGAGCAGTTCTTC	CSPGGRWNEQFF
NA	TRBV27	TRBJ2-5	NA	TGTGCCAGCAGCCTGTTTGGGGACCAACAAGAGACCCAGTACTTC	CASSLFGDQQETQYF
NA	TRBV4-3	TRBJ1-6	TRBD1	TGCGCCAGCAGCCAAGGACAGGGCGGAATAATTGATTCACCCCTCCACTTT	CASSQGQGGIIDSPLHF
NA	TRBV3-1	TRBJ1-2	NA	TGTGCCAGCAGCCAAGAGGGGCCCGTGTATGATGGCTACACCTTC	CASSQEGPVYDGYTF
NA	TRBV7-9	TRBJ2-4	TRBD1	TGTGCCAGCAGTACGACAGGGGCCCGCGGGAACATTCAGTACTTC	CASSTTGARGNIQYF
NA	TRBV9	TRBJ2-1	NA	TGTGCCAGCAGCGTAGGGGATGACCGCGCCCATGAGCAGTTCTTC	CASSVGDDRAHEQFF
NA	TRBV30	TRBJ1-2	NA	TGTGCCTGGAGTTTCGTGGACTATGGCTACACCTTC	CAWSFVDYGYTF
once	TRBV7-9	TRBJ2-3	NA	TGTGCCAGCACCCTCATACTGGGGAGTACGCAGTATTTT	CASTLILGSTQYF
NA	TRBV20-1	TRBJ2-5	TRBD2	TGCAGTGCTGTAAGGACTAGCGGCGAAGAGACCCAGTACTTC	CSAVRTSGEETQYF
NA	TRBV29-1	TRBJ2-7	NA	TGCAGCGTTGTTAAGGGTCAATTCGAGCAGTACTTC	CSVVKGQFEQYF
NA	TRBV28	TRBJ2-1	TRBD2	TGTGCCAGCTTAGCGGGCTCCTACAATGAGCAGTTCTTC	CASLAGSYNEQFF
NA	TRBV4-1	TRBJ1-4	NA	TGCGCCAGCAGCCAAGCAGAAGATGAAAAACTGTTTTTT	CASSQAEDEKLFF
NA	TRBV19	TRBJ1-2	NA	TGTGCCAGCCACCGGGACGGAGCCTATGGCTACACCTTC	CASHRDGAYGYTF
NA	TRBV12-3/TRBV12-4	TRBJ2-1	NA	TGTGCCAGCATGGCGGGGGCGGATGAGCAGTTCTTC	CASMAGADEQFF
NA	TRBV29-1	TRBJ1-1	NA	TGCAGCGTTGTAGGTCCTTCGAACACTGAAGCTTTCTTT	CSVVGPSNTEAFF
NA	TRBV29-1	TRBJ2-5	NA	TGCAGCGTTGAATCGGGCAGGCAAGAGACCCAGTACTTC	CSVESGRQETQYF
NA	TRBV3-1	TRBJ2-1	NA	TGTGCCAGCAGCCCCCGAGGGGGAGCATCCTTGCACAATGAGCAGTTCTTC	CASSPRGGASLHNEQFF
once	TRBV20-1	TRBJ2-2	NA	TGCAGTGCTAGAGGCGCCCAGGGGCCGAACACCGGGGAGCTGTTTTTT	CSARGAQGPNTGELFF
once	TRBV7-2	TRBJ2-3	NA	TGTGCCAGCCAAAGGAGTCGGGACACAGATACGCAGTATTTT	CASQRSRDTDTQYF
NA	TRBV4-3	TRBJ2-5	NA	TGCGCCAGCAGCCAAGACTCGGCGGGGAAGACCCAGTACTTC	CASSQDSAGKTQYF
NA	TRBV20-1	TRBJ2-2	NA	TGCAGTGCGCAGGGTCCAGGGGAGCTGTTTTTT	CSAQGPGELFF
NA	TRBV25-1	TRBJ2-3	TRBD2	TGTGCCAGCAGTAACGGGACTAGCGTTTCAGATACGCAGTATTTT	CASSNGTSVSDTQYF
NA	TRBV20-1	TRBJ2-1	NA	TGCAGTGCTACCGCCTCGGGACGGTCCAATGAGCAGTTCTTC	CSATASGRSNEQFF
NA	TRBV4-3	TRBJ2-3	NA	TGCGCCAGCAGCCAAGATGGCCTAGGAGCCGATACGCAGTATTTT	CASSQDGLGADTQYF
once	TRBV4-3	TRBJ1-4	TRBD1	TGCGCCAGCAGCCAAGAAGACAGGGGGTTTGAAAAACTGTTTTTT	CASSQEDRGFEKLFF
NA	TRBV24-1	TRBJ1-1	NA	TGTGCCACCAGTGATTTGAATACGGGGGGCCAGTTCTTT	CATSDLNTGGQFF
NA	TRBV7-2	TRBJ2-5	TRBD2	TGTGCCAGCAGCTTCGGGGGGTACCAAGAGACCCAGTACTTC	CASSFGGYQETQYF
NA	TRBV3-1	TRBJ1-2	TRBD1	TGTGCCAGCAGCCAAGATCAGGGGGTACATGGCTACACCTTC	CASSQDQGVHGYTF
NA	TRBV20-1	TRBJ2-3	NA	TGCAGTGCTAGAGATAGGAGAGATACGCAGTATTTT	CSARDRRDTQYF
NA	TRBV3-1	TRBJ1-2	NA	TGTGCCAGCAGCCTGAGTGAACGGGGCTACACCTTC	CASSLSERGYTF
NA	TRBV18	TRBJ1-2	TRBD1	TGTGCCAGCTCACCTGGACAGGAGGTTGGCTACACCTTC	CASSPGQEVGYTF
once	TRBV9	TRBJ2-1	NA	TGTGCCAGCAGCGTAGGGCAGAGAGACAATGAGCAGTTCTTC	CASSVGQRDNEQFF
NA	TRBV29-1	TRBJ2-1	TRBD2	TGCAGCGTCGAGCTAGCGGTTGTGGGGGAGCAGTTCTTC	CSVELAVVGEQFF
NA	TRBV20-1	TRBJ1-2	TRBD1	TGCAGTGCTAGTACTGACAGGGGGACCTATGGCTACACCTTC	CSASTDRGTYGYTF
NA	TRBV5-1	TRBJ1-1	NA	TGCGCCAGCACCCCTGGGGGGGGGCTCACTGAAGCTTTCTTT	CASTPGGGLTEAFF
NA	TRBV29-1	TRBJ2-2	TRBD1	TGCAGCGTGGGGACAGGGGGATTGTCCGGGGAGCTGTTTTTT	CSVGTGGLSGELFF
NA	TRBV19	TRBJ2-1	NA	TGTGCCAGTAGTGCCCAGGGGGGTATTGAGCAGTTCTTC	CASSAQGGIEQFF
NA	TRBV6-5	TRBJ2-7	NA	TGTGCCAGCAGTGACCCCCGCGGTGAGCGAAGGCAGTACTTC	CASSDPRGERRQYF
NA	TRBV29-1	TRBJ2-5	NA	TGCAGCAAAAGAGTAGGGGAGACCCAGTACTTC	CSKRVGETQYF